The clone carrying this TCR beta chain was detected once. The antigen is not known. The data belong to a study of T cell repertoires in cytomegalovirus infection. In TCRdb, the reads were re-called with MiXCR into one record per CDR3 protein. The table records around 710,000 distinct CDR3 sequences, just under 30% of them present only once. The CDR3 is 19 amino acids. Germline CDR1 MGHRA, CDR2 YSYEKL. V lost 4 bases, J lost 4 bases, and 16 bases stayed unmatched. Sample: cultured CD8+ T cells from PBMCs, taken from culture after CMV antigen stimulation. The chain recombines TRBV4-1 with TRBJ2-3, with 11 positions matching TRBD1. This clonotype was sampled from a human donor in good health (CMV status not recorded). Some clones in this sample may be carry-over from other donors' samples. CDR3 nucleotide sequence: TGCGCCAGCAGCCCCCTGCTTGGGACAGGGGGTGGTAACGCAGATACGCAGTATTTT. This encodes CASSPLLGTGGGNADTQYF.